This record looks at one T cell receptor beta chain sequence and its context. The data belong to a study of blood T cell repertoires in COVID-19. The CDR3 spans 16 residues. V shed 2 bases and J 8 bases; nucleotides not matched to a gene: 10. Germline V gives CDR1 MNHNS, CDR2 SASEGT. Per the original data handling: Amplification of reference gene primers was used by the study to estimate nucleated cell counts. TCRdb's table, derived via immunoSEQ multiplex PCR, lists solely in-frame clones and lacks some. D and trimming come from the DNA, and the V and J calls and clone size come from that table. This table holds about 490,000 clones, 70% to 90% found once.

The source of this sequence is a human donor in a cohort sampled during active COVID-19. The sequenced material came from peripheral blood. The gene calls are TRBV6-1 and TRBJ2-1; 9 bases align to TRBD1. The CDR3 nucleotides are TGTGCCAGCAGTGAACCGGGACAGGGTGCCGGGTATGAGCAGTTCTTC. Translation gives CASSEPGQGAGYEQFF.